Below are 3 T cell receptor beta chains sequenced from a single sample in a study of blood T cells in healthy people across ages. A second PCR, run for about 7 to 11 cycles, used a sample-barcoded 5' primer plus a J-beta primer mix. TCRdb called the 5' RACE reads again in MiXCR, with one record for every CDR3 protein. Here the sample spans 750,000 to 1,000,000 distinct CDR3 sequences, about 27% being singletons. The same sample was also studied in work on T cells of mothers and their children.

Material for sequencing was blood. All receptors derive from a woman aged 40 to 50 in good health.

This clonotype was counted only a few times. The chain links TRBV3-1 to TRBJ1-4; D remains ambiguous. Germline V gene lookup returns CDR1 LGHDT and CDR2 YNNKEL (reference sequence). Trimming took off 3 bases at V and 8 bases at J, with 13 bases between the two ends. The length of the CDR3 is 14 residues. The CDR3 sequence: CASSQTHSREKLFF. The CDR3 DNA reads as TGTGCCAGCAGCCAGACACACAGTCGGGAAAAACTGTTTTTT.

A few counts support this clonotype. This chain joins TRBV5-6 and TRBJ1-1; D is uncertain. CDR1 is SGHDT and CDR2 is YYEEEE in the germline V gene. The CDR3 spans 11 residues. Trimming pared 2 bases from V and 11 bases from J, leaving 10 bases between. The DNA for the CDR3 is TGTGCCAGCAGCTTAGGCGAGTGGGCTTTCTTT. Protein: CASSLGEWAFF.

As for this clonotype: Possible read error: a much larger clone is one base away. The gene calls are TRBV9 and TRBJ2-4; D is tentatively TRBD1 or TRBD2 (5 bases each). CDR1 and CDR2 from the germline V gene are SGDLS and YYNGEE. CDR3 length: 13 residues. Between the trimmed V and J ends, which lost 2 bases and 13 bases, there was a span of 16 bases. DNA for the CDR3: TGTGCCAGCAGCGTCGGGGCAACTGATGAGCAGTACTTC. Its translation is CASSVGATDEQYF.